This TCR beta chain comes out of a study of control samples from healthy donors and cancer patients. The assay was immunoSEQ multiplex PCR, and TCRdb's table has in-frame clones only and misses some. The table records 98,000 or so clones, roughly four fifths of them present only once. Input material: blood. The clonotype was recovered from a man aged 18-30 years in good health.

CDR3 sequence reads: CASSQGLGGDQPQHF. The CDR3 nucleotides are TGTGCCAGCAGCCAAGGGTTAGGGGGCGACCAGCCCCAGCATTTT. The gene calls are TRBV4-2 and TRBJ1-5, with 7 positions matching TRBD1. The V gene end was trimmed by 1 base and the J gene end by 7 bases; junction bases not matched to a gene: 7. Germline V lookup: CDR1 LGHNA, CDR2 YNFKEQ. The CDR3 is made up of 15 amino acids.